Listed below are T cell receptor beta chains from one sample, sequenced in a study of blood T cell repertoires in COVID-19. Clones were sequenced by immunoSEQ multiplex PCR, and TCRdb holds only the in-frame ones, with some missing. Here the sample spans roughly 190,000 clones, approximately 80% being singletons. The sample consisted of peripheral blood. The receptors derive from a human donor in a cohort sampled during active COVID-19. Both conserved end residues are part of each CDR3. The order of the fields is clone size, D gene, V gene, J gene, CDR3 DNA, CDR3 protein. A D gene is named only where the DNA matches it firmly. A clone size is listed for some rows: how often the clone was seen (once, few, many), or a class if it is expanded.

>-|TRBD2|TRBV28|TRBJ2-3
TGTGCCAGCAGCCGCCCTCAGCGGGGGGGCCTTGATACGCAGTATTTT
CASSRPQRGGLDTQYF
>once|TRBD1|TRBV11-2|TRBJ2-2
TGTGCCAGCAGAACGGACAGGGGGGGTAACACCGGGGAGCTGTTTTTT
CASRTDRGGNTGELFF
>-|-|TRBV7-9|TRBJ2-7
TGTGCCAGCAGCTTAGTCGGTTCGGGGACACGATCCTCCTACGAGCAGTACTTC
CASSLVGSGTRSSYEQYF
>-|-|TRBV5-1|TRBJ1-4
TGCGCCAGCAGCGACCCGGGAGCAACTAATGAAAAACTGTTTTTT
CASSDPGATNEKLFF
>-|-|TRBV5-1|TRBJ2-7
TGCGCCAGCACCGACCAAAGAGGGTTGGGCGAGCAGTACTTC
CASTDQRGLGEQYF
>-|-|TRBV27|TRBJ1-2
TGTGCCAGCAGTGAAACCCGGGAGAACTATGGCTACACCTTC
CASSETRENYGYTF
>once|-|TRBV10-3|TRBJ2-2
TGTGCCATCACCTCGGACAGGGAGGGGACTGGGTCGGAGCTGTTTTTT
CAITSDREGTGSELFF
>-|-|TRBV3-1/TRBV3-2|TRBJ2-5
TGTGCCAGCAGCCATGGGACTCGAGGCGAGACCCAGTACTTC
CASSHGTRGETQYF
>-|TRBD1|TRBV18|TRBJ1-1
TGTGCCAGCTCACCACGGACAGGGGAGAACACTGAAGCTTTCTTT
CASSPRTGENTEAFF
>-|TRBD1|TRBV2|TRBJ1-1
TGTGCCAGCAGTCAGGGGGAAACCAGGGTCCGAGCTTTCTTT
CASSQGETRVRAFF
>many|TRBD2|TRBV19|TRBJ2-7
TGTGCCAGTAGTCGGGCTAGCGGGAGAGTGTACGAGCAGTACTTC
CASSRASGRVYEQYF
>-|-|TRBV6-6|TRBJ2-4
TGTGCCAGCTTATGGCTTACAGGAAACATTCAGTACTTC
CASLWLTGNIQYF
>-|-|TRBV10-3|TRBJ1-2
TGTGCCATCACAGCGGGGCCCACCCCTAACTATGGCTACACCTTC
CAITAGPTPNYGYTF
>few|-|TRBV30|TRBJ1-1
TGTGCCTGGAGGTCGTCTAGGCTTTCGAACACTGAAGCTTTCTTT
CAWRSSRLSNTEAFF
>-|-|TRBV5-1|TRBJ2-1
TGCGCCAGCAGCTTGGCGGGGGGCGCCGGGAATGAGCAGTTCTTC
CASSLAGGAGNEQFF
>-|-|TRBV7-8|TRBJ2-5
TGTGCCAGCGGGCGGGCAGGGGGGTTACGAGAGACCCAGTACTTC
CASGRAGGLRETQYF
>-|-|TRBV2|TRBJ1-1
TGTGCCAGCAGTTACAGGGCGAACACTGAAGCTTTCTTT
CASSYRANTEAFF
>-|TRBD1|TRBV15|TRBJ2-3
TGTGCCACCAGCAGACCTACAGGGGGCGCGGATACGCAGTATTTT
CATSRPTGGADTQYF
>-|-|TRBV5-4|TRBJ2-5
TGTGCCAGCAGGAGGGACATCATTCAAGAGACCCAGTACTTC
CASRRDIIQETQYF
>-|TRBD2|TRBV5-4|TRBJ2-7
TGTGCCAGCAGCTTGGCCATGGTCAGCGGGAGTCGGTACGAGCAGTACTTC
CASSLAMVSGSRYEQYF
>-|-|TRBV19|TRBJ1-1
TGTGCCAGTAGTATTCAGAGGCGGACTGAAGCTTTCTTT
CASSIQRRTEAFF
>-|TRBD1|TRBV18|TRBJ2-3
TGTGCCAGCTCACCATTCCGGGACAGGAAAGATACGCAGTATTTT
CASSPFRDRKDTQYF
>once|TRBD1|TRBV11-2|TRBJ1-2
TGTGCCAGCAGCTTAGTACAGGGGGCGGAAGGCTACACCTTC
CASSLVQGAEGYTF
>-|-|TRBV6-6|TRBJ1-2
TGTGCCAGCAGCCCCGGCAGGCTGGGCTACACCTTC
CASSPGRLGYTF
>once|TRBD1|TRBV4-2|TRBJ1-6
TGTGCCAGCAGCCAACTGGACAGGGGCTATTCACCCCTCCACTTT
CASSQLDRGYSPLHF
>-|-|TRBV7-6|TRBJ1-4
TGTGCCAGCAGCTCGGAGGACGGACTAAAGTCGGAACTGTTTTTT
CASSSEDGLKSELFF
>-|-|TRBV29-1|TRBJ1-2
TGCAGCGTTGTCTCCGGGTTTGGCTACACCTTC
CSVVSGFGYTF
>-|TRBD1|TRBV5-6|TRBJ2-5
TGTGCCAGCAGCCGATCCGGGACAGGGATGGAGACCCAGTACTTC
CASSRSGTGMETQYF
>-|TRBD1|TRBV2|TRBJ1-4
TGTGCCAGCAGCTGGACAGGGATTGAAAAACTGTTTTTT
CASSWTGIEKLFF
>-|TRBD1|TRBV28|TRBJ2-2
TGTGCCAGCAGTCCCTTTACAGGGGGCTGGTCCGGGGAGCTGTTTTTT
CASSPFTGGWSGELFF
>-|TRBD2|TRBV27|TRBJ2-7
TGTGCCAGCAGTTTGACCACCGGGACTACCTACGAGCAGTACTTC
CASSLTTGTTYEQYF
>-|TRBD1|TRBV2|TRBJ1-6
TGTGCCAGCAGTGAACGGGGACAGGGGGCCTCACCCCTCCACTTT
CASSERGQGASPLHF
>-|-|TRBV6-6|TRBJ1-3
TGTGCCAGCACTCAAGACAGAACCACCATATATTTT
CASTQDRTTIYF
>-|-|TRBV11-2|TRBJ1-2
TGTGCCAGCAGCTTAGGGGCTGGCTATGGCTACACCTTC
CASSLGAGYGYTF
>-|-|TRBV7-9|TRBJ2-6
TGTGCCAGCAGCTTTGGAGAGCTCTCTGGGGCCAACGTCCTGACTTTC
CASSFGELSGANVLTF
>-|-|TRBV7-9|TRBJ1-2
TGTGCCAGCAGCTTCTTTGCCGGCGGTGGATATGGCTACACCTTC
CASSFFAGGGYGYTF
>-|TRBD1|TRBV11-2|TRBJ1-6
TGTGCCAGCAGCTTAGATTGGGGGGACAGGCCTCAGGATTCACCCCTCCACTTT
CASSLDWGDRPQDSPLHF
>-|TRBD2|TRBV2|TRBJ2-1
TGTGCCAGCAGAGGAGTGGGGTCTAGCGGGTTGGTTAGCAATGAGCAGTTCTTC
CASRGVGSSGLVSNEQFF
>-|-|TRBV9|TRBJ2-3
TGTGCCAGCAGCGTAGCTGAGCGGGATACGCAGTATTTT
CASSVAERDTQYF
>-|TRBD1|TRBV6-6|TRBJ1-1
TGTGCCAGCAGGGACAGGGGGCAAGAATACACTGAAGCTTTCTTT
CASRDRGQEYTEAFF
>-|TRBD1|TRBV7-9|TRBJ2-3
TGTGCCAGCAGCTTGCAGGGGGCTGTAGATACGCAGTATTTT
CASSLQGAVDTQYF
>-|-|TRBV7-2|TRBJ1-2
TGTGCCAGCAGCAGCGGGGGGAGGTATGGCTACACCTTC
CASSSGGRYGYTF
>once|TRBD1|TRBV9|TRBJ2-2
TGTGCCAGCAGCACCCGACAGGGGGCCCAGACCGGGGAGCTGTTTTTT
CASSTRQGAQTGELFF
>-|TRBD2|TRBV3-1/TRBV3-2|TRBJ2-2
TGTGCCAGCAGCCCTGGACTAGTCGACACCGGGGAGCTGTTTTTT
CASSPGLVDTGELFF
>-|-|TRBV28|TRBJ2-7
TGTGCCAGCAGTTCCCCGGCTAGCGACACCGCCTACGAGCAGTACTTC
CASSSPASDTAYEQYF
>-|-|TRBV24-1|TRBJ2-7
TGTGCCACCAGTGATGGCGGCGGCTACGAGCAGTACTTC
CATSDGGGYEQYF
>-|TRBD1|TRBV7-3|TRBJ1-2
TGTGCCAGCAGCTGGGGACAGGGAGACGGCTACACCTTC
CASSWGQGDGYTF
>-|-|TRBV29-1|TRBJ2-3
TGCAGCATCCGACAGCCTAGCACAGATACGCAGTATTTT
CSIRQPSTDTQYF